The rows below give T cell receptor beta chains drawn from one sample of a study of blood T cell repertoires in COVID-19. This table comes from immunoSEQ multiplex PCR, and its TCRdb copy is limited to in-frame clones, with some not included. The sample carries 9,000 to 15,000 clones, roughly 80% recorded once. Sequencing was performed on peripheral blood. All receptors come from a man aged 80 or over with acute or convalescent COVID-19. Both conserved end residues are part of each CDR3. The D gene is left open where the match is weak. Part of the rows lack a size; the others show once, few, many or a class for expanded clones.

J | size | V | D | DNA | CDR3
TRBJ1-6 | . | TRBV6-5 | TRBD1 | TGTGCCAGCAGTTACGGCAGGGGGTATTCACCCCTCCACTTT | CASSYGRGYSPLHF
TRBJ2-7 | . | TRBV3-1/TRBV3-2 | TRBD1 | TGTGCCAGCAGCCAGCCAATTAGGACAGGGGGAATCTTATACGAGCAGTACTTC | CASSQPIRTGGILYEQYF
TRBJ1-1 | . | TRBV19 | . | TGTGCCAGTAGTTCCCTTCCCCGGGACACCGAAGCTTTCTTT | CASSSLPRDTEAFF
TRBJ2-1 | . | TRBV7-2 | . | TGTGCCAGCAGCTTAGGGCCCAGGGTCGTTGAGCAGTTCTTC | CASSLGPRVVEQFF
TRBJ2-5 | . | TRBV4-2 | . | TGTGCCAGCAGCCAAGCTAGGTCAGAGACCCAGTACTTC | CASSQARSETQYF
TRBJ1-4 | . | TRBV19 | . | TGTGCCAGTAGTATTAACGAGGGAGGGGATGAAAAACTGTTTTTT | CASSINEGGDEKLFF
TRBJ1-5 | . | TRBV29-1 | TRBD1 | TGCAGCGTTGATCAGATAACCGGGACAGGAAAATATAGCAATCAGCCCCAGCATTTT | CSVDQITGTGKYSNQPQHF
TRBJ2-3 | medium-sized | TRBV6-2/TRBV6-3 | . | TGTGCCAGCAGTTTCTCCATTGGAGGCACAGATACGCAGTATTTT | CASSFSIGGTDTQYF
TRBJ1-6 | . | TRBV5-1 | . | TGCGCCAGCAGCCCCTTCTCCTATAATTCACCCCTCCACTTT | CASSPFSYNSPLHF
TRBJ2-3 | . | TRBV18 | TRBD1 | TGTGCCAGCTCACAGGGGACAGGGCTGTTACAAGATACGCAGTATTTT | CASSQGTGLLQDTQYF
TRBJ1-2 | . | TRBV30 | . | TGTGCCTGGAGCGCTGGCAGATACCACTATGGCTACACCTTC | CAWSAGRYHYGYTF
TRBJ2-7 | . | TRBV5-1 | . | TGCGCCAGCAGCTTGGCCAGAGGGGGCGAGCAGTACTTC | CASSLARGGEQYF
TRBJ1-2 | few | TRBV27 | . | TGTGCCAGCAGGCCCGGGGGGGGCGCATCGGACTATGGCTACACCTTC | CASRPGGGASDYGYTF
TRBJ1-6 | . | TRBV6-6 | . | TGTGCCAGCAGTTACGAGATTTCCTATAATTCACCCCTCCACTTT | CASSYEISYNSPLHF
TRBJ1-6 | . | TRBV7-8 | TRBD1 | TGTGCCAGCAGCTTAAGTCAGGGGGCTGCACCCCTCCACTTT | CASSLSQGAAPLHF
TRBJ2-7 | . | TRBV11-2 | TRBD1 | TGTGCCAGCAGCCTCAAGAGGATACCGGACAGGGCGATCTACGAGCAGTACTTC | CASSLKRIPDRAIYEQYF
TRBJ1-1 | . | TRBV28 | TRBD1 | TGTGCCAGCAGCGTTCTTGGGACAGTCTCGTTGAACACTGAAGCTTTCTTT | CASSVLGTVSLNTEAFF
TRBJ2-7 | . | TRBV3-1/TRBV3-2 | . | TGTGCCAGCAGCTCGGGAGTAGGACGCGAGCAGTACTTC | CASSSGVGREQYF
TRBJ2-7 | . | TRBV4-1 | TRBD1 | TGCGCCAGCAGCCAAGTAGGCGTGGGACAGGCGGTTGGGGAGCAGTACTTC | CASSQVGVGQAVGEQYF
TRBJ1-2 | . | TRBV10-1 | TRBD1 | TGCGCCAGCAGTGAGGATGGCAGGGGGGAGTACTATGGCTACACCTTC | CASSEDGRGEYYGYTF
TRBJ2-1 | . | TRBV29-1 | TRBD1 | TGCAGCACTTCCCAGGGGGCGGCAATTAATGAGCAGTTCTTC | CSTSQGAAINEQFF
TRBJ1-2 | . | TRBV29-1 | . | TGCAGCGCAGAATTCCGGGACTCAGAGAAGTATGGCTACACCTTC | CSAEFRDSEKYGYTF
TRBJ1-2 | . | TRBV14 | . | TGTGCCAGCAGCCAAGAGGGCGGCTACACCTTC | CASSQEGGYTF
TRBJ1-1 | . | TRBV7-6 | TRBD1 | TGTGCCAGCAGCTTAGTACAGGGGGCTCTGTCAGCTGAAGCTTTCTTT | CASSLVQGALSAEAFF
TRBJ2-5 | . | TRBV30 | TRBD1 | TGTGCCTGGAGTCCCGGACAGGCTGGACGGGCCCAGTACTTC | CAWSPGQAGRAQYF
TRBJ1-2 | once | TRBV6-2/TRBV6-3 | . | TGTGCCAGCAGTCTTACCCCAGCGTATGGCTACACCTTC | CASSLTPAYGYTF
TRBJ1-1 | few | TRBV7-2 | . | TGTGCCAGCAGACGGGGGGGATCGAACACTGAAGCTTTCTTT | CASRRGGSNTEAFF
TRBJ1-2 | . | TRBV6-1 | . | TGTGCCAGCAGTGAAGGGCCAGGGAGGTATGGCTACACCTTC | CASSEGPGRYGYTF
TRBJ1-2 | . | TRBV2 | . | TGTGCCAGCGGAAGGGGGATGGATGGCTACACCTTC | CASGRGMDGYTF
TRBJ1-2 | . | TRBV25-1 | TRBD1 | TGTGCCAGCGCCACAGACTTACAGGGGGTTGGCTCGTTAGGCTACACCTTC | CASATDLQGVGSLGYTF
TRBJ1-2 | . | TRBV7-9 | TRBD1 | TGTGCCAGCAGCGCGACAGGGCTGGATGGCTACACCTTC | CASSATGLDGYTF
TRBJ2-3 | . | TRBV6-2/TRBV6-3 | TRBD2 | TGTGCCAGCAGCCCGTTTAGCGGGGGGAGAAGCACAGATACGCAGTATTTT | CASSPFSGGRSTDTQYF
TRBJ2-3 | . | TRBV19 | TRBD2 | TGTGCCAGTAGTCCCCCTAGGGGGCGGGGGGGCGTTCTAAGGTCAGATACGCAGTATTTT | CASSPPRGRGGVLRSDTQYF
TRBJ1-5 | . | TRBV5-5 | TRBD1 | TGTGCCAGCAGCCCCCATTACGGGACAGCCGATAGCAATCAGCCCCAGCATTTT | CASSPHYGTADSNQPQHF
TRBJ2-7 | . | TRBV19 | . | TGTGCCGTAGGAGGAGGGAGGTCCTACGAGCAGTACTTC | CAVGGGRSYEQYF
TRBJ1-2 | . | TRBV19 | . | TGTGCCAGTAGTATTTCGGCGGGGACTAACTATGGCTACACCTTC | CASSISAGTNYGYTF
TRBJ1-1 | few | TRBV4-2 | . | TGTGCCAGCAGCCGAGAACAGGAACTCACTGAAGCTTTCTTT | CASSREQELTEAFF
TRBJ1-4 | . | TRBV18 | . | TGTGCCAGCTCACCACCCTCTGGGGGCGGAATGAATGAAAAACTGTTTTTT | CASSPPSGGGMNEKLFF
TRBJ1-5 | . | TRBV11-2 | TRBD1 | TGTGCCAGCAGCGTAAGCACAGGGGGCAATCAGCCCCAGCATTTT | CASSVSTGGNQPQHF
TRBJ2-5 | . | TRBV3-1/TRBV3-2 | TRBD2 | TGTGCCAGCACGCTAGCGGGGGGGCCAGAAGAGACCCAGTACTTC | CASTLAGGPEETQYF
TRBJ2-7 | . | TRBV7-2 | TRBD2 | TGTGCCAGCAGCTTTAGGACTAGCTCCTACGAGCAGTACTTC | CASSFRTSSYEQYF
TRBJ2-7 | . | TRBV5-1 | . | TGCGCCAGCAGCTTGAGTGAACCTAACTACGAGCAGTACTTC | CASSLSEPNYEQYF
TRBJ2-5 | . | TRBV7-2 | TRBD2 | TGTGCCAGCAGCTCCGGACTAGCGGGTCCAGAGACCCAGTACTTC | CASSSGLAGPETQYF
TRBJ1-1 | . | TRBV20-1 | . | TGCAGTTCCCCTTGGGGGGGCAAAGCTTTCTTT | CSSPWGGKAFF
TRBJ2-2 | few | TRBV6-5 | . | TGTGCCAGCAGTTACTCGCGTGGTTCCAGGGAGCTGTTTTTT | CASSYSRGSRELFF
TRBJ2-7 | . | TRBV11-3 | . | TGTGCCAGCAGCTCCTCCAGGGGCTCCTACGAGCAGTACTTC | CASSSSRGSYEQYF
TRBJ2-5 | . | TRBV4-2 | TRBD2 | TGTGCCAGCAGCACACGGACTAGCGGGGGGGCCGGGGAGACCCAGTACTTC | CASSTRTSGGAGETQYF
TRBJ2-1 | . | TRBV5-1 | TRBD2 | TGCGCCAGCAGCTTGTCGGCGGGGGGGCTAGATGAGCAGTTCTTC | CASSLSAGGLDEQFF
TRBJ2-3 | . | TRBV19 | . | TGTGCCAGTAGTACCCGACACACAGATACGCAGTATTTT | CASSTRHTDTQYF
TRBJ2-5 | . | TRBV19 | . | TGTGCCAGTAGTTTCGCCGCCAACTCGTATAGGGGACAAGAGACCCAGTACTTC | CASSFAANSYRGQETQYF
TRBJ2-1 | . | TRBV30 | . | TGTGCCTGGGACCAGAGAACAGGCCATGAGCAGTTCTTC | CAWDQRTGHEQFF